This T cell receptor beta chain is drawn from a study of OX40 agonist ivuxolimab in advanced cancers. Study summary: Partial responses were achieved by three patients, one with hepatocellular carcinoma and two with cutaneous melanoma. Overall study findings and caveats: Clonal expansion from baseline to week 6 occurred in both CD4+ and CD8+ T cells. Expanded clones tended on average to be more numerous among CD8+ T cells than CD4+.

The table lists this clone with a count of one. Its specificity is not known. The assay was immunoSEQ multiplex PCR, and TCRdb's table has in-frame clones only and misses some. Among some 24,000 clones listed, around four fifths were seen once. This CDR3 spans 13 amino acids. V was clipped by 6 bases and J by 5 bases, with 14 bases between them. Germline lookup yields CDR1 SGHAT and CDR2 FQDESV (reference sequence). The sequence derives from an adult with an advanced solid tumor such as melanoma, head and neck, liver or kidney cancer. Sequenced here: CD4+ or CD8+ T cells sorted from blood, sampled in a trial of the OX40 agonist ivuxolimab. The rearrangement uses TRBV11-1 and TRBJ2-7; perhaps TRBD1 as D (6 bases). The CDR3 spells CASRRSQGHEQYF. In nucleotides, the CDR3 is TGTGCCAGCAGACGCTCACAGGGACACGAGCAGTACTTC.